This T cell receptor beta chain was profiled in a study of cytomegalovirus exposure and HLA in healthy donors. Study-wide points: A list of more than 150 TCR beta chains associated with cytomegalovirus was given.

The primer mix had 60 Vbeta and 13 Jbeta primers. Repertoires were generated with immunoSEQ multiplex PCR, while TCRdb's copy carries only in-frame clones and drops some. The sample holds 100,000 or so clones, around 75% seen once. The V end was cut by 7 bases, the J end by 3 bases, with 13 bases between. CDR1 SGHRS and CDR2 YFSETQ come from the germline V gene. This CDR3 has 13 residues. With regard to this clone: Antigen unknown.

The chain recombines TRBV5-1 with TRBJ1-1; TRBD1 might be the D (6 bases). This sequence originates from a man younger than 40 in good health and CMV-seronegative. The material sequenced was PBMCs. The CDR3 region is CASQQGPDTEAFF. In nucleotides, the CDR3 is TGCGCCAGCCAACAGGGCCCGGACACTGAAGCTTTCTTT. Complete variable domain (other parts from reference TRBV5-1 and TRBJ1-1): KAGVTQTPRYLIKTRGQQVTLSCSPISGHRSVSWYQQTPGQGLQFLFEYFSETQRNKGNFPGRFSGRQFSNSRSEMNVSTLELGDSALYLCASQQGPDTEAFFGQGTRLTVV.